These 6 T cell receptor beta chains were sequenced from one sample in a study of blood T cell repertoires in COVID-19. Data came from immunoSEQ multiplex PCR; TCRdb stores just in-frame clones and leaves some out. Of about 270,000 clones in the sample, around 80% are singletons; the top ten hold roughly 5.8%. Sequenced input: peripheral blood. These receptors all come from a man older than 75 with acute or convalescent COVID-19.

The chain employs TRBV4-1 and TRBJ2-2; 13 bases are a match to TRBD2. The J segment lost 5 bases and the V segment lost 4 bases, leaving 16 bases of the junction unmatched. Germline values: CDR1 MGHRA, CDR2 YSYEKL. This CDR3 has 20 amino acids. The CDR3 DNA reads TGCGCCAGCAGCCCCCTAGGACTAGCGGGAGTACTTGGTAGGACCGGGGAGCTGTTTTTT. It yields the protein CASSPLGLAGVLGRTGELFF.

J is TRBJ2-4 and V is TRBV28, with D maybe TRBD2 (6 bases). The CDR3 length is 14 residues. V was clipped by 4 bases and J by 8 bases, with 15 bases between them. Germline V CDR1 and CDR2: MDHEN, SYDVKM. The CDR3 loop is CASSYEGRQDIQYF. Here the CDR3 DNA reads TGTGCCAGCAGTTATGAGGGGAGGCAAGACATTCAGTACTTC.

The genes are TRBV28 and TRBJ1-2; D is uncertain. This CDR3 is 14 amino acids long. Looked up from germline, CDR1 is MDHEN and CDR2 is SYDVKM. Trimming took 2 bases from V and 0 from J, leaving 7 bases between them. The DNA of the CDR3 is TGTGCCAGCAGTTTAATACATTCTAACTATGGCTACACCTTC. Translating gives CASSLIHSNYGYTF.

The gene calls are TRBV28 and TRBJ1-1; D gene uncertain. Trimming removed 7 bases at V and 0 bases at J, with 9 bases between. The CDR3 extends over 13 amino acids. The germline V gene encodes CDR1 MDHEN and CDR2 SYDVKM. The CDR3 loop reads CASKGVMNTEAFF. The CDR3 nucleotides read TGTGCCAGCAAGGGAGTTATGAACACTGAAGCTTTCTTT.

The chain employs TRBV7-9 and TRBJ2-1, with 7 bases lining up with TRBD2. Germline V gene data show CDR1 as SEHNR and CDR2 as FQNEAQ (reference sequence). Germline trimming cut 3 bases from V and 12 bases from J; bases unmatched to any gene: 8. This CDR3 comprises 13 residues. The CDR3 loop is CASSLAGLVGQFF. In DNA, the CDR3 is TGTGCCAGCAGCTTGGCTGGACTAGTGGGGCAGTTCTTC.

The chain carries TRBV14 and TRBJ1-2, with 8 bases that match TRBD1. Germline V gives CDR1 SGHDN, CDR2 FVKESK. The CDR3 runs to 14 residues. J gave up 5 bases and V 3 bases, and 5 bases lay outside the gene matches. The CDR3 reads CASSHGQGIYGYTF. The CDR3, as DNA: TGTGCCAGCAGCCATGGACAGGGAATTTATGGCTACACCTTC.